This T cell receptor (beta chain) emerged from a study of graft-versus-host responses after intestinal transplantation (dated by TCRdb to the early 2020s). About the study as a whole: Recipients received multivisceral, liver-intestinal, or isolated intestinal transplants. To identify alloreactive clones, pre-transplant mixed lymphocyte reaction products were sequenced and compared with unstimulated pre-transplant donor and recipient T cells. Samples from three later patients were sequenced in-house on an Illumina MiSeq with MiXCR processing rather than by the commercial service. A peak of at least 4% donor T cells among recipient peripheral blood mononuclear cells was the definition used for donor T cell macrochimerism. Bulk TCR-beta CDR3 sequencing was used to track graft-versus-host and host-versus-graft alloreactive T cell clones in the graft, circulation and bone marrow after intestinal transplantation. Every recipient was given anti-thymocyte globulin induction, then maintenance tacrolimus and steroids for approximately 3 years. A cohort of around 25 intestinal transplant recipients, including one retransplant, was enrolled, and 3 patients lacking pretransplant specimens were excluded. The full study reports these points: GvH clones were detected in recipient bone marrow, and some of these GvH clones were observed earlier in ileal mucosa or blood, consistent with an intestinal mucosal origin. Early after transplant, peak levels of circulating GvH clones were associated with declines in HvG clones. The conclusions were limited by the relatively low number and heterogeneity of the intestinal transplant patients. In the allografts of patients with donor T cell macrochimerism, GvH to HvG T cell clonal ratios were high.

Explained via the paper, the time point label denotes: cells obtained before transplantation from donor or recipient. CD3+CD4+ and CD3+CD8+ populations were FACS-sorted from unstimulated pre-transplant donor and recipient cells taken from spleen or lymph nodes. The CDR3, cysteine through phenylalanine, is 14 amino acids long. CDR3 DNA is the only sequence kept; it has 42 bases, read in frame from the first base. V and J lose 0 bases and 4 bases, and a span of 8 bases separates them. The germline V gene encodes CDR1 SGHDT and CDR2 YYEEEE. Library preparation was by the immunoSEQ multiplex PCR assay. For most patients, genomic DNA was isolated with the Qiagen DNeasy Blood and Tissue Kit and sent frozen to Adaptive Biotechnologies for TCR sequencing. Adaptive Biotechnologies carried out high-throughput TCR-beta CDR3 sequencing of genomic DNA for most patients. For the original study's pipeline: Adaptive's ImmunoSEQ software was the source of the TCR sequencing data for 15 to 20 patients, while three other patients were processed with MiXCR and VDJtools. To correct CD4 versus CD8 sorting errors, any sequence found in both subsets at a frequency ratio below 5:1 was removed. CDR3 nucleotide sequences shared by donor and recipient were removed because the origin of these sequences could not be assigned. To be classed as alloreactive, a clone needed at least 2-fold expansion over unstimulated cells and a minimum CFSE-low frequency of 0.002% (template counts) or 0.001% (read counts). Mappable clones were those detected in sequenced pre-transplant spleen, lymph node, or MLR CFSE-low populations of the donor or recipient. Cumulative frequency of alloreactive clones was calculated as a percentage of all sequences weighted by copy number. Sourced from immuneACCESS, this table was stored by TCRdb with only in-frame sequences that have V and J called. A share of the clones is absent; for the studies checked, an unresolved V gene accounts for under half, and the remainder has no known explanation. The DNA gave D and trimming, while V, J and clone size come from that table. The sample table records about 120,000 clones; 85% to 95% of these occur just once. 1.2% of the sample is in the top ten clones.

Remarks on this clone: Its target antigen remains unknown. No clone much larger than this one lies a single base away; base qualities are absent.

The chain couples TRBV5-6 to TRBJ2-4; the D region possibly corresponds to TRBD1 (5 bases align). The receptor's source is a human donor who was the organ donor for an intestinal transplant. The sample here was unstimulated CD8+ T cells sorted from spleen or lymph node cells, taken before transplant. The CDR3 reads CASSLGQRKNIQYF. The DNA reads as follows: TGTGCCAGCAGCTTGGGACAGAGAAAAAACATTCAGTACTTC. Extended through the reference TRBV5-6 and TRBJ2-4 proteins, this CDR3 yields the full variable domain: DAGVTQSPTHLIKTRGQQVTLRCSPKSGHDTVSWYQQALGQGPQFIFQYYEEEERQRGNFPDRFSGHQFPNYSSELNVNALLLGDSALYLCASSLGQRKNIQYFGAGTRLSVL.